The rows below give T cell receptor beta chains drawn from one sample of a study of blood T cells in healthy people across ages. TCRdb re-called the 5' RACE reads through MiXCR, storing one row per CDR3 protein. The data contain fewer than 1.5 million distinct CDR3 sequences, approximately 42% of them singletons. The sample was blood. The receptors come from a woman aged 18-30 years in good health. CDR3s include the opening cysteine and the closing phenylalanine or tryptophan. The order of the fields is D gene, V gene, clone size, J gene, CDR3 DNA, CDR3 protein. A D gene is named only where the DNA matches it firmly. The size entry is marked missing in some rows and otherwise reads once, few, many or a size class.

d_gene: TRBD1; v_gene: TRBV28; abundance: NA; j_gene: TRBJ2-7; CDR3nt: TGTGCCAGCAGGGCGAACAGGGGCTCCTCCTACGAGCAGTACTTC; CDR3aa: CASRANRGSSYEQYF
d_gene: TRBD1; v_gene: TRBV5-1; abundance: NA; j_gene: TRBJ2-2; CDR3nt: TGCGCCAGCAGCGTGGGTGCGGGACAGGGATACACCGGGGAGCTGTTTTTT; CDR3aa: CASSVGAGQGYTGELFF
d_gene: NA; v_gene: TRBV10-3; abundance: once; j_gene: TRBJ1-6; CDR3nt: TGTGCCATCAGTGGGGGCGCGGATTCACCCCTCCACTTT; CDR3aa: CAISGGADSPLHF
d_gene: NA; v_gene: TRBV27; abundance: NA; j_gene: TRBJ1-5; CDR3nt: TGTGCCAGCAGTTTTGACCGGCAGGGTGGCAATCAGCCCCAGCATTTT; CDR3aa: CASSFDRQGGNQPQHF
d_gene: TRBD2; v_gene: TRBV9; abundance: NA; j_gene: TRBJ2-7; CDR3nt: TGTGCCAGCAGCGCCGCCGGACTAGCGGGGGGCATGTACTTC; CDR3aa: CASSAAGLAGGMYF
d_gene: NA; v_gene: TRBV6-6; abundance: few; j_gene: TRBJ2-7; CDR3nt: TGTGCCAGCAGTCCCCCGGGGGCCCTTTACGAGCAGTACTTC; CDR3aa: CASSPPGALYEQYF
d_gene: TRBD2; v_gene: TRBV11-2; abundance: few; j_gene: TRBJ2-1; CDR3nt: TGTGCCAGCAGCTCTAGCGGGAGGGCCCTCAATGAGCAGTTCTTC; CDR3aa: CASSSSGRALNEQFF
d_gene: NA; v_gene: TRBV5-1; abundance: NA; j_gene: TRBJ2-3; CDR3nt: TGCGCCAGCAGCTTAGGGACCCAGACAGATACGCAGTATTTT; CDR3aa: CASSLGTQTDTQYF
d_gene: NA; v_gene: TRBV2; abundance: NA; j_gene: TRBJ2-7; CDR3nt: TGTGCCAGCAGTGGGTCCGTGGGAGTGATCTACGAGCAGTACTTC; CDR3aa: CASSGSVGVIYEQYF
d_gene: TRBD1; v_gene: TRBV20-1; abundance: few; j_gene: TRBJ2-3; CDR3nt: TGCAGTGCTAGAAGGCGAAGCTCGTTGGCCGTCCCGGGACAGGGGGCAAGGGCAGATACGCAGTATTTT; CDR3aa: CSARRRSSLAVPGQGARADTQYF
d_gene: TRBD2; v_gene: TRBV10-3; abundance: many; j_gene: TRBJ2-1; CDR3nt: TGTGCCATCAGTAGCGGGGGCTCCCTCGATGAGCAGTTCTTC; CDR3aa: CAISSGGSLDEQFF
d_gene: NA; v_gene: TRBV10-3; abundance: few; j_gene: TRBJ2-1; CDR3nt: TGTGCCATCAGTGAGTCCGACTTAGATGAGCAGTTCTTC; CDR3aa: CAISESDLDEQFF
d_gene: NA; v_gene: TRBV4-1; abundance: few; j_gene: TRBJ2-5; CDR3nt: TGCGCCAGCAGCCAAGATCCCGGGCAGTTGGAGACCCAGTACTTC; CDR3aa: CASSQDPGQLETQYF
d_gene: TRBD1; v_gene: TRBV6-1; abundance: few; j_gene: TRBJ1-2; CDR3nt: TGTGCCAGCAGTGAGCCGGACAGGGGCTATGGCTACACCTTC; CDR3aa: CASSEPDRGYGYTF
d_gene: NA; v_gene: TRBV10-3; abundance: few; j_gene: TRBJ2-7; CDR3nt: TGTGCCATCAGTGGTGTGGTTTCCCCCTACGAGCAGTACTTC; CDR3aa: CAISGVVSPYEQYF
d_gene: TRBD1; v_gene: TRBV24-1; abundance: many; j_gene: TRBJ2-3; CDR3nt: TGTGCCACCAGTGACCCAACAGGGGCGGGAGATACGCAGTATTTT; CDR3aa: CATSDPTGAGDTQYF